This T cell receptor beta chain originates from a study of blood T cell repertoires in COVID-19. CDR1 is SNHLY, CDR2 FYNNEI, per germline. The germline V and J ends were trimmed by 4 bases and 5 bases, with 8 bases remaining between them. The length of the CDR3 is 12 residues. Under the authors' procedure: Estimated nucleated cell counts came from reference gene primer amplification. This table comes from immunoSEQ multiplex PCR, and its TCRdb copy is limited to in-frame clones, with some not included. The DNA was the basis for D and trimming; V, J and clone size are from that table. The sample yields approximately 100,000 clones, less than 85% seen once.

The clonotype originates from a human donor in a cohort sampled during active or convalescent COVID-19. Sequences were obtained from peripheral blood. The V gene is TRBV2, the J gene TRBJ1-2, with D uncertain. This CDR3 is CASSAGGYGYTF. For the CDR3, the DNA is TGTGCCAGCAGTGCTGGAGGGTATGGCTACACCTTC.